Following are 17 T cell receptor beta chains from one sample sequenced in a study of blood T cell repertoires in COVID-19. Clones were read by immunoSEQ multiplex PCR, and TCRdb kept only the in-frame ones, dropping some. Found here are about 120,000 clones, approximately 87% of them singletons; the top ten hold about 2%. The source material was peripheral blood. Receptors originate from a woman aged 45-65 years with acute or convalescent COVID-19.

This chain links TRBV19 with TRBJ2-7, with TRBD2 identical over 7 bases. The V and J ends lost 4 bases and 2 bases, in that order; junction bases with no gene match: 5. This CDR3 is built from 14 residues. Germline values: CDR1 LNHDA, CDR2 SQIVND (reference sequence). As DNA, the CDR3 is TGTGCCAGTAGTACAACTAGCGCTACCTACGAGCAGTACTTC. It specifies CASSTTSATYEQYF.

V usage is TRBV2 and J usage is TRBJ2-1, with 8 bases aligning to TRBD1. The V and J ends lost 7 bases and 4 bases, in that order; junction bases with no gene match: 9. The germline V gene encodes CDR1 SNHLY and CDR2 FYNNEI. CDR3 length: 15 amino acids. In DNA form, the CDR3 reads TGTGCCAGCACCGAGGACAGGGTAGCTTACAATGAGCAGTTCTTC. Translated, it gives CASTEDRVAYNEQFF.

CDR3 amino acids: CASSPTAMYQPQHF. As DNA, the CDR3 is TGTGCCAGCAGCCCGACAGCTATGTATCAGCCCCAGCATTTT. The chain employs TRBV4-2 and TRBJ1-5; tentatively, D is TRBD1 (5 bases). The CDR3 has 14 residues. Trimming took off 4 bases at V and 5 bases at J, with 12 bases between the two ends. Germline values: CDR1 LGHNA, CDR2 YNFKEQ.

J is TRBJ1-2 and V is TRBV6-2 or TRBV6-3; D gene uncertain. CDR1 is MNHEY and CDR2 is SVGEGT in the germline V gene. V dropped 4 bases and J dropped 2 bases, with 8 bases sitting between them. CDR3 length: 13 residues. The CDR3 region is CASSFGSNYGYTF. The CDR3 DNA sequence: TGTGCCAGCAGTTTCGGGTCCAACTATGGCTACACCTTC.

The chain combines TRBV6-2 or TRBV6-3 with TRBJ1-5; 12 nucleotides line up with TRBD1. The V gene's germline CDR1 is MNHEY and CDR2 SVGEGT. This CDR3 region has 17 residues. J gave up 4 bases and V 0 bases, and 4 bases lay outside the gene matches. The CDR3: CASSYSQGQGANQPQHF. The CDR3 bases are TGTGCCAGCAGTTACTCCCAGGGACAGGGGGCGAATCAGCCCCAGCATTTT.

V is TRBV15 and J is TRBJ2-7, with 13 bases fitting TRBD2. The length of the CDR3 is 16 residues. V lost 7 bases, J lost 0 bases, and 6 bases stayed unmatched. Germline assignment: CDR1 LNHNV and CDR2 YYDKDF (reference sequence). CDR3 protein: CATTEGLAGASYEQYF. CDR3 DNA: TGTGCCACCACCGAAGGACTAGCGGGAGCCTCCTACGAGCAGTACTTC.

This clone was observed a handful of times. The chain employs TRBV7-2 and TRBJ1-1, with a weak D call TRBD1 (6 bases). The length of the CDR3 is 16 residues. Germline-derived CDR1 and CDR2 are SGHTA and FQGNSA. With 5 bases removed from V and 0 bases from J, the gap between germline ends came to 16 bases. CDR3 sequence reads: CASSPTGTLLNTEAFF. The DNA of the CDR3 is TGTGCCAGCAGCCCGACAGGTACCCTACTGAACACTGAAGCTTTCTTT.

The chain employs TRBV27 and TRBJ2-2; 7 bases align to TRBD2. Germline values: CDR1 MNHEY, CDR2 SMNVEV (reference sequence). J lost 6 bases, V lost 4 bases, and 14 bases had no gene match. The CDR3 runs to 17 residues. The CDR3 region is CASSSLKWTRGAGELFF. The CDR3 DNA follows: TGTGCCAGCAGTTCCCTTAAATGGACTAGAGGGGCCGGGGAGCTGTTTTTT.

This clone is a singleton in its sample. The chain carries TRBV5-1 and TRBJ1-4; TRBD1 matches 8 bases. V gave up 0 bases and J gave up 3 bases; unmatched junction bases: 4. The CDR3 covers 16 residues. Germline-derived CDR1 and CDR2 are SGHRS and YFSETQ. DNA of the CDR3: TGCGCCAGCAGCTTGGGATCGACAGGGGCTAATGAAAAACTGTTTTTT. Its translation: CASSLGSTGANEKLFF.

The chain uses TRBV7-9 and TRBJ2-3, with D unresolved. The CDR3 runs 15 residues. CDR1 and CDR2 (germline): SEHNR, FQNEAQ (reference sequence). Trimming took 5 bases from V and 1 from J, leaving 13 bases between them. This CDR3 is CASSPPRRGTDTQYF. The CDR3 nucleotides are TGTGCCAGCAGCCCCCCCCGTCGGGGCACAGATACGCAGTATTTT.

The chain couples TRBV21-1 to TRBJ2-7; the table's D call, TRBD2, has no DNA check behind it. TRBV21-1 is a known pseudogene. The CDR3 is 16 amino acids. The CDR3 nucleotides read TGTGCCAGCAGCAAAGTTGGAGCTAGCGGGAACTACGAGCAGTACTTC. Amino acids: CASSKVGASGNYEQYF.

The CDR3 loop reads CASSSLMGGRNEQYF. The CDR3, as DNA: TGTGCCAGCAGCTCGCTTATGGGCGGGAGGAACGAGCAGTACTTC. The chain recombines TRBV7-2 with TRBJ2-7, with 8 bases aligning to TRBD2. CDR1 and CDR2 (germline): SGHTA, FQGNSA. With V trimmed by 4 bases and J by 5 bases, 10 bases remained unmatched. The CDR3 is 15 residues long.

The chain recombines TRBV4-1 with TRBJ1-2; tentative D call: TRBD1 (5 bases). This CDR3 contains 13 residues. In germline, CDR1 is MGHRA, CDR2 YSYEKL. The V and J ends lost 4 bases and 6 bases respectively, with 12 bases between them. The DNA of the CDR3 is TGCGCCAGCAGCCCCACAGGTTCTAATGGCTACACCTTC. Its protein is CASSPTGSNGYTF.

V usage is TRBV10-3 and J usage is TRBJ1-1, with 8 bases fitting TRBD1. Trimming took 10 bases from V and 0 from J; bases not matched to a gene: 4. CDR1 and CDR2 from the germline V gene are ENHRY and SYGVKD. The CDR3 runs to 13 residues. The CDR3 DNA follows: TGTGCCAAACGACAGGGGCTGAACACTGAAGCTTTCTTT. Translating gives CAKRQGLNTEAFF.

This rearrangement joins TRBV5-6 to TRBJ2-1; no clear D. This CDR3 comprises 13 residues. CDR1 is SGHDT, CDR2 YYEEEE, per germline. Trimming pared 1 base from V and 6 bases from J, leaving 8 bases between. CDR3: CASSLWAGNEQFF. The CDR3 coding sequence is TGTGCCAGCAGCTTGTGGGCAGGCAATGAGCAGTTCTTC.

This clone has at least ten counts. This sequence joins TRBV7-2 and TRBJ1-3, with 7 bases that match TRBD1. Germline V gene lookup returns CDR1 SGHTA and CDR2 FQGNSA. The CDR3 extends over 17 amino acids. V was clipped by 5 bases and J by 0 bases; unmatched bases: 10. CDR3 protein: CASSPQGTPSSGNTIYF. For the CDR3, the DNA is TGTGCCAGCAGCCCACAGGGGACCCCGAGCTCTGGAAACACCATATATTTT.

The chain has TRBV6-6 and TRBJ1-2; no definite D call. The germline gives CDR1 MNHNY, CDR2 SVGAGI (reference sequence). Trimming pared 6 bases from V and 2 bases from J, leaving 4 bases between. The CDR3 is 11 amino acids. The CDR3 nucleotides read TGTGCCAGCAGCCTCAACTATGGCTACACCTTC. The encoded protein is CASSLNYGYTF.